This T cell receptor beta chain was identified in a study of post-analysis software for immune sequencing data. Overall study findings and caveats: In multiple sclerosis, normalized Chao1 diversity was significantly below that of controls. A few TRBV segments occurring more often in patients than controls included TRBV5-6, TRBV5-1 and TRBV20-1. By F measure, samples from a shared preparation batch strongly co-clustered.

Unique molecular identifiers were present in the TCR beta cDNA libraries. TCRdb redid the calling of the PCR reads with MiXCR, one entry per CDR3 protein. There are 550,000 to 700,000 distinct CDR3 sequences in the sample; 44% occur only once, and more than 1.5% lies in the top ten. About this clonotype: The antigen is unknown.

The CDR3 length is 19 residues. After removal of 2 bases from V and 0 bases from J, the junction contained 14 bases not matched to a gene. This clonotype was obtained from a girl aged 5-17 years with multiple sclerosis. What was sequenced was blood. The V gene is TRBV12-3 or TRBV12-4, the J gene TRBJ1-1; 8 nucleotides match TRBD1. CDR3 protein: CASSLRTRGLLYMNTEAFF. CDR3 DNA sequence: TGTGCCAGCAGTTTAAGAACCAGGGGGCTCCTCTACATGAACACTGAAGCTTTCTTT.